The 10 T cell receptor beta chains in this list originate from one sample, sequenced in a study of vaccination and CD4 T cells after COVID-19. These receptors have no known antigen. Sequenced with the Oncomine TCR Beta short-read assay was DNA taken from cultured CD4+ T cells. TCRdb re-called the PCR reads through MiXCR, storing one row per CDR3 protein. The sample comprises roughly 16,000 distinct CDR3 sequences, approximately 63% of which are singletons, and 12% rests with the top ten. Treatment defined: roughly 10-day PBMC culture with coronavirus spike peptide pools or control peptides (ViraFEST assay). Sequenced: CD4+ T cells from blood, cultured in vitro. Receptors were obtained from a human donor who had recovered from COVID-19.

V and J are TRBV27 and TRBJ2-7; tentatively, D is TRBD2 (5 bases). This CDR3 spans 14 amino acids. Germline values: CDR1 MNHEY, CDR2 SMNVEV (reference sequence). V dropped 4 bases and J dropped 3 bases, with 13 bases sitting between them. This chain's CDR3 is CASSYKRTDYEQYF. The CDR3 nucleotides read TGTGCCAGCAGTTATAAGCGGACGGACTACGAGCAGTACTTC.

V gene TRBV6-1 combines with J gene TRBJ2-7; D is perhaps TRBD1 or TRBD2 (5 bases each). V shed 5 bases and J shed 2 bases, with 16 bases lying between them. The CDR3 extends over 15 amino acids. Germline values: CDR1 MNHNS, CDR2 SASEGT. The CDR3 sequence is CASSHTGTATYEQYF. In DNA, the CDR3 is TGTGCCAGCAGTCATACCGGGACGGCAACCTACGAGCAGTACTTC.

J is TRBJ2-1 and V is TRBV6-5, with 9 bases lining up with TRBD2. In germline, CDR1 is MNHEY, CDR2 SVGAGI. This CDR3 is 17 amino acids long. V was clipped by 2 bases and J by 7 bases; unmatched bases: 12. The CDR3 DNA reads TGTGCCAGCAGTTACCCCCCAGCTAGCGGGACGGGGAATGAGCAGTTCTTC. As protein: CASSYPPASGTGNEQFF.

This clonotype has a handful of counts. The chain recombines TRBV15 with TRBJ2-7; D is perhaps TRBD2 (6 bases). The CDR3 is 15 amino acids. CDR1 is LNHNV, CDR2 YYDKDF, per germline (reference sequence). The ends were cut back, 0 bases at V and 7 bases at J, with 16 bases in the middle. The CDR3 DNA sequence: TGTGCCACCAGCAGAGAATTTGGCGGGACGGGTGAGCAGTACTTC. This translates into CATSREFGGTGEQYF.

This clonotype was counted between two and nine times. The chain couples TRBV7-3 to TRBJ2-2; D not certain. Germline V gene lookup returns CDR1 SGHTA and CDR2 FQGTGA. V was shortened by 2 bases and J by 0 bases, with 7 bases between the two germline ends. The CDR3 runs 15 residues. Here the CDR3 reads CASSLGQANTGELFF. The CDR3, as DNA: TGTGCCAGCAGCTTAGGGCAAGCGAACACCGGGGAGCTGTTTTTT. Filled out from reference TRBV7-3 and TRBJ2-2, the complete variable domain reads GAGVSQTPSNKVTEKGKYVELRCDPISGHTALYWYRQSLGQGPEFLIYFQGTGAADDSGLPNDRFFAVRPEGSVSTLKIQRTERGDSAVYLCASSLGQANTGELFFGEGSRLTVL.

V gene TRBV18 combines with J gene TRBJ1-5; the D gene is possibly TRBD1 (5 bases). The V end lost 6 bases, the J end lost 5 bases, and 14 bases lay between the germline ends. CDR1 and CDR2 (germline): KGHSH, LQKENI. CDR3 length: 14 amino acids. CDR3 bases: TGTGCCAGCTCGAATCAGGGAATGGATCAGCCCCAGCATTTT. Translating it yields CASSNQGMDQPQHF.

This chain links TRBV20-1 with TRBJ2-3; TRBD2 might be the D (6 bases). The germline V gene encodes CDR1 DFQATT and CDR2 SNEGSKA (reference sequence). The CDR3 spans 15 residues. V lost 6 bases to trimming and J lost 3 bases, with 19 bases between them. CDR3 sequence (DNA): TGCAGTGCCCCAAATCTGGAGGGAGGAACAGATACGCAGTATTTT. The encoded protein is CSAPNLEGGTDTQYF.

This clonotype has just a few counts. Here the CDR3 DNA reads TGTGCCAGCACATTGTCCGGGACTAGCAATCAGCCCCAGCATTTT. Protein sequence: CASTLSGTSNQPQHF. The chain links TRBV6-1 to TRBJ1-5, with D maybe TRBD1 (5 bases). The CDR3 length is 15 residues. Germline-derived CDR1 and CDR2 are MNHNS and SASEGT. Between the trimmed V and J ends, which lost 7 bases and 0 bases, there was a span of 13 bases.

This sequence joins TRBV7-2 and TRBJ2-3; D uncertain. The V gene lost 4 bases and the J gene lost 1 base, with 6 bases spanning the gap. The CDR3 runs to 13 residues. The germline V gene encodes CDR1 SGHTA and CDR2 FQGNSA. CDR3 sequence: CASSSSRTDTQYF. In DNA form, the CDR3 reads TGTGCCAGCAGCTCATCTCGCACAGATACGCAGTATTTT. The full variable domain, completed using reference TRBV7-2 and TRBJ2-3, is GAGVSQSPSNKVTEKGKDVELRCDPISGHTALYWYRQSLGQGLEFLIYFQGNSAPDKSGLPSDRFSAERTGGSVSTLTIQRTQQEDSAVYLCASSSSRTDTQYFGPGTRLTVL.

This sequence joins TRBV27 and TRBJ1-5; D call uncertain. The length of the CDR3 is 15 residues. V dropped 6 bases and J dropped 0 bases, with 12 bases sitting between them. CDR1 is MNHEY, CDR2 SMNVEV, per germline (reference sequence). CDR3 coding DNA: TGTGCCAGCAGGCAGGTTAGAGATAGCAATCAGCCCCAGCATTTT. Translating gives CASRQVRDSNQPQHF.